The clone carrying this TCR beta chain is a singleton in its sample. The study recruited people aged about 18 to 89 years across about two dozen US areas. This sample stems from a study of blood T cell repertoires in COVID-19. On the study more broadly: T cells, B-cell-depleted T cells, or PBMCs supplied cDNA or gDNA.

Germline loops: CDR1 MNHEY, CDR2 SVGAGI. V trimming: 0 bases; J trimming: 5 bases; junction bases outside the gene matches: 4. The CDR3 is 14 residues long. How the authors handled the data: Reference gene primer amplification in the assay estimated nucleated cell counts. Profiling relied on immunoSEQ multiplex PCR, and the TCRdb table lists in-frame clones only, not all of them. From that table come the V and J calls and clone size; the DNA was used to work out D and trimming. The table includes more than 350,000 clones, 80% to 90% detected once. Sequencing input: PBMCs or T cells enriched from blood (not recorded which). This receptor was obtained from a man aged 18 to 35 who had recovered from COVID-19. The chain uses TRBV6-5 and TRBJ2-7; 7 bases line up with TRBD2. DNA of the CDR3: TGTGCCAGCAGTTACTCTGGGGGGGTCCACGAGCAGTACTTC. Translation gives CASSYSGGVHEQYF.